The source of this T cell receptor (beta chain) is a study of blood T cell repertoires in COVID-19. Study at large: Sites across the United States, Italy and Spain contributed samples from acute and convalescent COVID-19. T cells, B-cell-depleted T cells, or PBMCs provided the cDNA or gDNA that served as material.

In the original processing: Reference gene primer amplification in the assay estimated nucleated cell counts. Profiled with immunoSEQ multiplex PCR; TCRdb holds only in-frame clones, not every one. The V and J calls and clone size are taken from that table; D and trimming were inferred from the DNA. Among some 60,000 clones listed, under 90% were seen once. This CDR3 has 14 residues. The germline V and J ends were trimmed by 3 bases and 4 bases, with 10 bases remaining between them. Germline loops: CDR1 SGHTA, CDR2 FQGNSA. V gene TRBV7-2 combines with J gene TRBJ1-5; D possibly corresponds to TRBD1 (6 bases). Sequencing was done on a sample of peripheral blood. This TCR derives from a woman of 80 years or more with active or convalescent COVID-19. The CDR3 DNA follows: TGTGCCAGCAGCTTGACAGGCGCTAATCAGCCCCAGCATTTT. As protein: CASSLTGANQPQHF.